This paragraph covers one T cell receptor beta chain sequence. Trimming took 2 bases from V and 1 from J; bases not matched to a gene: 4. The CDR3 length is 16 residues. Germline V lookup: CDR1 LNHDA, CDR2 SQIVND (reference sequence). Relying on iRepertoire HTBI primers and Arm-PCR of CDR3 regions, the team built TCR beta libraries. In the authors' workflow: In the combined samples, 62 TRBV and 15 or so TRBJ segments were identified. TCRdb independently ran MiXCR on the multiplex PCR reads; one entry per CDR3 protein. The V and J calls were not made by the authors but by TCRdb's processing. The top ten hold about 12% of the sample, which has hundreds of thousands of distinct CDR3 sequences, roughly 23% seen once. The data derive from a study of regulatory T cells in long-lasting Graves disease. Looking at the study overall: Positive TSH receptor antibodies alongside over 5 years of antithyroid drugs were what marked Graves' disease as persistent.

Documented time point: persistent/refractory GD, antithyroid drugs over 5 years with positive TRAb. Making the TCR library involved RNA that had been extracted from PBMCs. The material sequenced was peripheral blood mononuclear cells (PBMCs), taken when the disease was refractory, from a patient treated with antithyroid drugs. The clonotype comes from a female donor with Graves disease. This rearrangement joins TRBV19 to TRBJ1-5; 8 bases fit TRBD1. For the CDR3, the DNA is TGTGCCAGTAGTATAAGACAGGGGTTGAGCAATCAGCCCCAGCATTTT. Translated: CASSIRQGLSNQPQHF. Full variable domain (outside the CDR3, taken from reference TRBV19 and TRBJ1-5): DGGITQSPKYLFRKEGQNVTLSCEQNLNHDAMYWYRQDPGQGLRLIYYSQIVNDFQKGDIAEGYSVSREKKESFPLTVTSAQKNPTAFYLCASSIRQGLSNQPQHFGDGTRLSIL.